Listed below are T cell receptor beta chains from one sample, sequenced in a study of blood T cells in healthy people across ages. TCRdb called the 5' RACE reads again in MiXCR, with one record for every CDR3 protein. The data contain around 800,000 distinct CDR3 sequences, 25% to 30% of them singletons. These sequences were also reported in another study, on T cells of mothers and their children.

The sequenced sample was blood. The source of these receptors is a boy aged 5-17 years in good health. CDR3s include the opening cysteine and the closing phenylalanine or tryptophan. Not all rows give a size; the values are once, few, many and, for expanded clones, a class.

J gene: TRBJ2-7
V gene: TRBV15
clone size: NA
CDR3 protein: CATSRDRYEQYF

J gene: TRBJ2-7
V gene: TRBV5-1
clone size: NA
CDR3 protein: CASSSDGEQYF

J gene: TRBJ2-5
V gene: TRBV7-2
clone size: NA
CDR3 protein: CASSWITSGVETQYF

J gene: TRBJ2-2
V gene: TRBV4-1
clone size: few
CDR3 protein: CASSHPLRGAGELFF

J gene: NA
V gene: TRBV28
clone size: NA
CDR3 protein: CASSSRQGAPSEQFF

J gene: NA
V gene: TRBV6-5
clone size: NA
CDR3 protein: CASSHVWNRGPRGYNEQFF

J gene: TRBJ1-5
V gene: TRBV6-6
clone size: few
CDR3 protein: CASSYSTTGRKPQHF

J gene: TRBJ2-4
V gene: TRBV21-1
clone size: few
CDR3 protein: CASSKSPSSGAGNIQYF

J gene: TRBJ1-4
V gene: TRBV20-1
clone size: NA
CDR3 protein: CSATSAGANEKLFF

J gene: TRBJ1-1
V gene: TRBV20-1
clone size: NA
CDR3 protein: CSARDSTGGNTEAFF

J gene: NA
V gene: TRBV13
clone size: few
CDR3 protein: CASSPTGPSPVYEQYF

J gene: TRBJ1-6
V gene: TRBV27
clone size: few
CDR3 protein: CASSLIGLYDNSPLHF

J gene: TRBJ2-3
V gene: TRBV15
clone size: NA
CDR3 protein: CATSRDPRTGTDTQYF

J gene: NA
V gene: TRBV3-1
clone size: NA
CDR3 protein: CASGRQGYRGEQFF

J gene: TRBJ2-6
V gene: TRBV5-4
clone size: NA
CDR3 protein: CASSLGGPSGANVLTF

J gene: TRBJ2-7
V gene: TRBV9
clone size: few
CDR3 protein: CASSVGNGFLSYEQYF

J gene: TRBJ2-1
V gene: TRBV5-1
clone size: few
CDR3 protein: CASSLDVGAHNEQFF

J gene: TRBJ1-5
V gene: TRBV5-1
clone size: few
CDR3 protein: CASRVGVNQPQHF

J gene: TRBJ2-7
V gene: TRBV12-3/TRBV12-4
clone size: few
CDR3 protein: CASSQDFSYEQYF

J gene: TRBJ2-3
V gene: TRBV4-1
clone size: few
CDR3 protein: CASSQDSPTSGGSTDTQYF

J gene: TRBJ2-7
V gene: TRBV18
clone size: few
CDR3 protein: CASQRGQSDSYEQYF

J gene: TRBJ2-7
V gene: TRBV5-1
clone size: NA
CDR3 protein: CASSTGRGRDSYEQYF

J gene: TRBJ1-1
V gene: TRBV28
clone size: NA
CDR3 protein: CASSAEVGRGRDLF

J gene: TRBJ2-5
V gene: TRBV5-5
clone size: NA
CDR3 protein: CASSLVRGAGETQYF

J gene: TRBJ1-1
V gene: TRBV29-1
clone size: few
CDR3 protein: CSVESGTTEAFF

J gene: TRBJ2-3
V gene: TRBV12-3/TRBV12-4
clone size: few
CDR3 protein: CASSASGTADTQYF

J gene: TRBJ2-3
V gene: TRBV3-1
clone size: few
CDR3 protein: CASSPDNTDTQYF